The rows below give T cell receptor beta chains drawn from one sample of a study of blood T cell repertoires in COVID-19. Measured with immunoSEQ multiplex PCR; TCRdb has only the in-frame clones, and not every one. The sample contains 60,000 to 70,000 clones, around 93% of which appear only once. Sequenced input: peripheral blood. Receptors were obtained from a human donor in a cohort sampled during active COVID-19. CDR3s include the opening cysteine and the closing phenylalanine or tryptophan. The order of the fields is D gene, clone size, V gene, J gene, CDR3 DNA, CDR3 protein. The D gene is left open where the match is weak. A row's size may be missing; if present it is once, few, many or a size class.

d_call: TRBD1; clone_size: .; v_call: TRBV5-3; j_call: TRBJ2-1; cdr3_nt: TGTGCCAGAAGCTCGACGAGGGGGCGCTCCTACAATGAGCAGTTCTTC; cdr3_aa: CARSSTRGRSYNEQFF
d_call: .; clone_size: .; v_call: TRBV24-1; j_call: TRBJ2-5; cdr3_nt: TGTGCCACCAGTGATCCCGGACAGAAACAAGAGACCCAGTACTTC; cdr3_aa: CATSDPGQKQETQYF
d_call: .; clone_size: .; v_call: TRBV5-5; j_call: TRBJ2-1; cdr3_nt: TGTGCCAGCAGCTCCGTCTTGCAGGTATACAATGAGCAGTTCTTC; cdr3_aa: CASSSVLQVYNEQFF
d_call: .; clone_size: .; v_call: TRBV21-1; j_call: TRBJ2-7; cdr3_nt: TGTGCCAGCAGCCAAAACGACTCTCTCGAGCAGTACTTC; cdr3_aa: CASSQNDSLEQYF
d_call: .; clone_size: .; v_call: TRBV10-2; j_call: TRBJ2-3; cdr3_nt: TGCGCCAGCAAGGTAGCGACGAGCACAGATACGCAGTATTTT; cdr3_aa: CASKVATSTDTQYF
d_call: .; clone_size: .; v_call: TRBV7-2; j_call: TRBJ1-1; cdr3_nt: TGTGCCAGCAGCTCCCCGAGAGGGCTGGGCACTGAAGCTTTCTTT; cdr3_aa: CASSSPRGLGTEAFF
d_call: TRBD1; clone_size: once; v_call: TRBV4-3; j_call: TRBJ2-2; cdr3_nt: TGCGCCAGCATGGACAGGGTGGACACCGGGGAGCTGTTTTTT; cdr3_aa: CASMDRVDTGELFF
d_call: TRBD2; clone_size: .; v_call: TRBV7-8; j_call: TRBJ2-1; cdr3_nt: TGTGCCAGCAGTTTACTGACTAGCGGGATTGGTAATGAGCAGTTCTTC; cdr3_aa: CASSLLTSGIGNEQFF
d_call: TRBD2; clone_size: .; v_call: TRBV5-6; j_call: TRBJ2-2; cdr3_nt: TGTGCCAGCAGCTTGGAGGCTAGCGGGATCCGATCCGGGGAGCTGTTTTTT; cdr3_aa: CASSLEASGIRSGELFF
d_call: TRBD1; clone_size: once; v_call: TRBV19; j_call: TRBJ2-3; cdr3_nt: TGTGCCAGTAGTATAGCGGGTCCGGGACAGATGAGTTATTTT; cdr3_aa: CASSIAGPGQMSYF
d_call: .; clone_size: .; v_call: TRBV6-5; j_call: TRBJ2-7; cdr3_nt: TGTGCCAGCAGTCGGAACAGACTAAATTGGTACTTC; cdr3_aa: CASSRNRLNWYF
d_call: .; clone_size: .; v_call: TRBV27; j_call: TRBJ2-7; cdr3_nt: TGTGCCAGCCGTCCGGGACTGCAATACGAGCAGTACTTC; cdr3_aa: CASRPGLQYEQYF
d_call: .; clone_size: .; v_call: TRBV11-2; j_call: TRBJ2-3; cdr3_nt: TGTGCCAGCAGCCGCGACCCCTTACAGGGATCCACAGATACGCAGTATTTT; cdr3_aa: CASSRDPLQGSTDTQYF
d_call: TRBD2; clone_size: .; v_call: TRBV18; j_call: TRBJ2-1; cdr3_nt: TGTGCCAGCTCACCAATACTAGCGGGGGGCTTTAGCTCCTACAATGAGCAGTTCTTC; cdr3_aa: CASSPILAGGFSSYNEQFF
d_call: .; clone_size: once; v_call: TRBV7-3; j_call: TRBJ1-2; cdr3_nt: TGTGCCAGCAGCTTAGTGAGTATCGGGGGGTATGGCTACACCTTC; cdr3_aa: CASSLVSIGGYGYTF
d_call: TRBD1; clone_size: .; v_call: TRBV27; j_call: TRBJ1-4; cdr3_nt: TGTGCCAGCAGAGGGACAGGGACTAATGAAAAACTGTTTTTT; cdr3_aa: CASRGTGTNEKLFF
d_call: .; clone_size: few; v_call: TRBV5-1; j_call: TRBJ1-2; cdr3_nt: TGCGCCAGCAGCTACGGGGGAGGTACTAACTATGGCTACACCTTC; cdr3_aa: CASSYGGGTNYGYTF
d_call: .; clone_size: .; v_call: TRBV6-5; j_call: TRBJ2-7; cdr3_nt: TGTGCCAGCAGTTCCAAATACGAGCAGTACTTC; cdr3_aa: CASSSKYEQYF
d_call: .; clone_size: .; v_call: TRBV5-1; j_call: TRBJ2-3; cdr3_nt: TGCGCCAGCAGCATAGGAGACGGGGGCACAGATACGCAGTATTTT; cdr3_aa: CASSIGDGGTDTQYF
d_call: .; clone_size: .; v_call: TRBV6-2/TRBV6-3; j_call: TRBJ2-7; cdr3_nt: TGTGCCAGCAGTTCGGTTCAGGGGCGCGAGCAGTACTTC; cdr3_aa: CASSSVQGREQYF
d_call: TRBD1; clone_size: .; v_call: TRBV6-6; j_call: TRBJ1-6; cdr3_nt: TGTGCCAGCAGTTCCGGGACAGGGGTCGGTTCACCCCTCCACTTT; cdr3_aa: CASSSGTGVGSPLHF
d_call: TRBD1; clone_size: .; v_call: TRBV7-3; j_call: TRBJ1-2; cdr3_nt: TGTGCCAGCAGTCCCGGACAGGGAGAGTCGGGCTACACCTTC; cdr3_aa: CASSPGQGESGYTF
d_call: .; clone_size: .; v_call: TRBV18; j_call: TRBJ2-4; cdr3_nt: TGTGCCAGCTCACCACTCTATTCTCAGGGGCTAGCCAAAAACATTCAGTACTTC; cdr3_aa: CASSPLYSQGLAKNIQYF
d_call: TRBD1; clone_size: .; v_call: TRBV6-4; j_call: TRBJ2-6; cdr3_nt: TGTGCCAGCAGACAGGGGCCTGGGGCCAACGTCCTGACTTTC; cdr3_aa: CASRQGPGANVLTF
d_call: .; clone_size: .; v_call: TRBV19; j_call: TRBJ1-5; cdr3_nt: TGTGCCAGTAGTAGTTCAACAGCCGCCCAGCCCCAGCATTTT; cdr3_aa: CASSSSTAAQPQHF
d_call: TRBD1; clone_size: .; v_call: TRBV9; j_call: TRBJ1-6; cdr3_nt: TGTGCCAGCAGCCCCGGACAGGGGGCGAATTCACCCCTCCACTTT; cdr3_aa: CASSPGQGANSPLHF
d_call: .; clone_size: .; v_call: TRBV7-2; j_call: TRBJ2-5; cdr3_nt: TGTGCCAGCAGCTTCAAGTCCGGGGGTGGGGAGACCCAGTACTTC; cdr3_aa: CASSFKSGGGETQYF
d_call: .; clone_size: few; v_call: TRBV19; j_call: TRBJ1-5; cdr3_nt: TGTGCTAGCAGGGAGGGCGATCAGCCCCAGCATTTT; cdr3_aa: CASREGDQPQHF
d_call: .; clone_size: once; v_call: TRBV7-2; j_call: TRBJ1-3; cdr3_nt: TGTGCCAGCAGCTTAGAATTATTTTCCTCTGGAAACACCATATATTTT; cdr3_aa: CASSLELFSSGNTIYF
d_call: .; clone_size: once; v_call: TRBV7-2; j_call: TRBJ2-3; cdr3_nt: TGTGCCAGCAGCTCGAGAAGACAGTCAGATACGCAGTATTTT; cdr3_aa: CASSSRRQSDTQYF
d_call: TRBD1; clone_size: .; v_call: TRBV6-2/TRBV6-3; j_call: TRBJ2-4; cdr3_nt: TGTGCCAGCAGCTCTCGGCGCGTCGGACAGGGGGCGAAATACATTCAGTACTTC; cdr3_aa: CASSSRRVGQGAKYIQYF
d_call: TRBD1; clone_size: .; v_call: TRBV28; j_call: TRBJ2-2; cdr3_nt: TGTGCCAGCAGTTTTATCAGGGGGCTGGCCGGGGAGCTGTTTTTT; cdr3_aa: CASSFIRGLAGELFF